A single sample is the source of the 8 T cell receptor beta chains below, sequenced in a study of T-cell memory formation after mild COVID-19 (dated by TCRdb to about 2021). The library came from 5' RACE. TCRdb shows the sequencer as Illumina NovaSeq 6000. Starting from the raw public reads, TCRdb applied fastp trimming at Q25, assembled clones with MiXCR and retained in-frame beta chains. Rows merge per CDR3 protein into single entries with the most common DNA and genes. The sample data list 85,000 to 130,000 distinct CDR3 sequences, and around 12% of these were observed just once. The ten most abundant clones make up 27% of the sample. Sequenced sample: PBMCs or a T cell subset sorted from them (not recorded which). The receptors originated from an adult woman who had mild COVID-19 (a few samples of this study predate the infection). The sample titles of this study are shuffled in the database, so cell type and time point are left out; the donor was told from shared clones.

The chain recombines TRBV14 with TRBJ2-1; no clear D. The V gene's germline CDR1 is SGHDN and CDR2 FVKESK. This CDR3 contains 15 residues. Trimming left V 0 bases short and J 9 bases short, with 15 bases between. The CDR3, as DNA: TGTGCCAGCAGCCAAGATCCGGGCCCCCCGGGTGAGCAGTTCTTC. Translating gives CASSQDPGPPGEQFF.

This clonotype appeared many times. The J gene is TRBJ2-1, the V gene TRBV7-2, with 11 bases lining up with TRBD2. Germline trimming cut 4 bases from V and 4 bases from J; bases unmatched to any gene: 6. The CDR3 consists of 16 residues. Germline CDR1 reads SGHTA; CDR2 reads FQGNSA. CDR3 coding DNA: TGTGCCAGCAGCTCAAGACTAGCGGGGTTATACAATGAGCAGTTCTTC. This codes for CASSSRLAGLYNEQFF.

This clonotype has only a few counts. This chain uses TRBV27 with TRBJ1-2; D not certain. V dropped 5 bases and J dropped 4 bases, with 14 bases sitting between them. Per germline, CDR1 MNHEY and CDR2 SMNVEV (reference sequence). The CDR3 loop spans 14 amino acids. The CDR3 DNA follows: TGTGCCAGCAGTCCTCAAGGAGGGTCCTATGGCTACACCTTC. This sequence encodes CASSPQGGSYGYTF.

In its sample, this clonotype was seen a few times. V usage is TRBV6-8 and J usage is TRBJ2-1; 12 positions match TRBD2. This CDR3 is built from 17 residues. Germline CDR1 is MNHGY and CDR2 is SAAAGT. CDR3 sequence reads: CAIPVPRLAGDLSEQFF. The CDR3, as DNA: TGTGCAATCCCTGTTCCGAGACTAGCGGGGGATTTGAGTGAGCAGTTCTTC.

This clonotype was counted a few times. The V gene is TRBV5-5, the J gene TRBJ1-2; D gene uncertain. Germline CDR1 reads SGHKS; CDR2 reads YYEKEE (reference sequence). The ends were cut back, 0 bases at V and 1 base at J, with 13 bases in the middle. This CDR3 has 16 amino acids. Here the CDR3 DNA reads TGTGCCAGCAGCTTGGAAGCCCACATCGATAACTATGGCTACACCTTC. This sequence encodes CASSLEAHIDNYGYTF.

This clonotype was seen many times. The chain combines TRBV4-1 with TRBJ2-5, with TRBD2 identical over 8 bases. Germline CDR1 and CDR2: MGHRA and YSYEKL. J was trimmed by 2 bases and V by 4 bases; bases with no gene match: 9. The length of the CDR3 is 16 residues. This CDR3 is CASSLQPSGRQETQYF. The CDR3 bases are TGCGCCAGCAGCCTCCAACCTAGCGGGCGACAAGAGACCCAGTACTTC.

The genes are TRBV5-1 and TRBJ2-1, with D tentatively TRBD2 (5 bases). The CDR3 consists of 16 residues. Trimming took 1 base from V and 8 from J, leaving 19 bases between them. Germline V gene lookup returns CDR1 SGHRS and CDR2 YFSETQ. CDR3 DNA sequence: TGCGCCAGCAGCTTGTCTTCTAACGGAGGAGTCCATGAGCAGTTCTTC. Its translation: CASSLSSNGGVHEQFF. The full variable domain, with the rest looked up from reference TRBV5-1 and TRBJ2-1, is KAGVTQTPRYLIKTRGQQVTLSCSPISGHRSVSWYQQTPGQGLQFLFEYFSETQRNKGNFPGRFSGRQFSNSRSEMNVSTLELGDSALYLCASSLSSNGGVHEQFFGPGTRLTVL.

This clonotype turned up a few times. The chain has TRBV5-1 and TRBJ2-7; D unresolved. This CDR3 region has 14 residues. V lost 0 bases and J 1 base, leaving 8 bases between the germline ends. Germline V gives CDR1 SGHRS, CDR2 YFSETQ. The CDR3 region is CASSLGFESYEQYF. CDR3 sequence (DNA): TGCGCCAGCAGCTTGGGGTTTGAGTCCTACGAGCAGTACTTC.